This TCR beta chain emerged from a study of monozygotic twins with inflammatory bowel disease. Germline loops: CDR1 DFQATT, CDR2 SNEGSKA (reference sequence). The CDR3 is 15 residues long. Molecular identifiers with 6-nucleotide sample barcodes were added during cDNA synthesis via template switching. Using TCRalpha and TCRbeta cDNA, the researchers carried out two nested PCRs that lasted around 15 and 9 cycles. TCRdb reprocessed the 5' RACE reads, with one entry per CDR3 protein and no DNA. The sample table sets out 190,000 or so distinct CDR3 sequences. Whole blood without T cell sorting served as the source of isolated total RNA. The study's findings and limits: Since immunosuppressive treatments differed, patient repertoires may have gained added variability.

Comment on this clonotype: As yet, its antigen is unknown.

The sequenced material came from blood. This rearrangement joins TRBV20-1 to TRBJ1-3; TCRdb lists TRBD1, though no DNA is available to test this call. The receptor's source is a human donor with ulcerative colitis or Crohn's disease, or a healthy co-twin of an affected twin (not recorded which). Here the CDR3 reads CSATTTGASGNTIYF.